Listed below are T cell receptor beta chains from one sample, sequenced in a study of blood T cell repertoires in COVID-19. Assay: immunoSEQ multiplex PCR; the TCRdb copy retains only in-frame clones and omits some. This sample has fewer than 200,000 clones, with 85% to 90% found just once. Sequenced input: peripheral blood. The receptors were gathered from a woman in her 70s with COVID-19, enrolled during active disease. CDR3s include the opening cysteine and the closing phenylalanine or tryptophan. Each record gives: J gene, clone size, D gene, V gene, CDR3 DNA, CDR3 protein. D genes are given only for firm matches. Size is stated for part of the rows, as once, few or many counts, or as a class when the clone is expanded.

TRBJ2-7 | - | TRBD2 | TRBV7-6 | TGTGCCAGCAGCTTAGGCCCTAGCGGGGACTACGAGCAGTACTTC | CASSLGPSGDYEQYF
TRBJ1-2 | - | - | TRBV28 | TGTGCCAGCAGTTTGGCAAATAACTATGGCTACACCTTC | CASSLANNYGYTF
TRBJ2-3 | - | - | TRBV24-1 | TGTGCCACCAGTGATCGAGGGAGCGCAGATACGCAGTATTTT | CATSDRGSADTQYF
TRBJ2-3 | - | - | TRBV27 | TGTGCCAGCAGTTCCCGGGGTCCAAAGGATACGCAGTATTTT | CASSSRGPKDTQYF
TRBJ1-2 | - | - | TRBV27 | TGTGCCAGCAGTTCGATCGGCTATGGCTACACCTTC | CASSSIGYGYTF
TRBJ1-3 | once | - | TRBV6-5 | TGTGCCAGCAGTTACGATCAGGGGAGCTCTGGAAACACCATATATTTT | CASSYDQGSSGNTIYF
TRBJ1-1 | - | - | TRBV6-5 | TGTGCCAGCAGTCGACAGAACACTGAAGCTTTCTTT | CASSRQNTEAFF
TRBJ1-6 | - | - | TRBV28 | TGTGCCAGCAGTCGGTTTAATTCACCCCTCCACTTT | CASSRFNSPLHF
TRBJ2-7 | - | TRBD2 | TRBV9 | TGTGCCAGCAGCCGAAGCGGGACTCGACACGAGCAGTACTTC | CASSRSGTRHEQYF
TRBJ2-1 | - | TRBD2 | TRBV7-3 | TGTGCCAGCATCACCAAAACTAGCGGGCCGTACAATGAGCAGTTCTTC | CASITKTSGPYNEQFF
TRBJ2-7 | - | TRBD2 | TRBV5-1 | TGCGCCAGCCGGGACGAAGGGACTAGCGGGAGAAGATACGAGCAGTACTTC | CASRDEGTSGRRYEQYF
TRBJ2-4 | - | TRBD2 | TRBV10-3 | TGTGCCATCAGTGATCTCTGGGGGACTAGCGGGAGTTCCAAAAACATTCAGTACTTC | CAISDLWGTSGSSKNIQYF
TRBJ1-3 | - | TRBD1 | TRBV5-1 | TGCGCCAGCAGCTCGGAGCCCGCGGGACAGACCTCTGGAAACACCATATATTTT | CASSSEPAGQTSGNTIYF
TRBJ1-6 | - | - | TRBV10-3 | TGTGCCATCAGTGATAATACAGGGTCCTATAATTCACCCCTCCACTTT | CAISDNTGSYNSPLHF
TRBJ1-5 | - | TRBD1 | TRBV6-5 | TGTGCCAGCAACCCGGGACAGGGCTGGGTGATGGCCCAGCATTTT | CASNPGQGWVMAQHF
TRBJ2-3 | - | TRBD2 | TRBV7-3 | TGTGCCAGCAGCTTCGGGGTTGGCGGCGGGAGTACAGATACGCAGTATTTT | CASSFGVGGGSTDTQYF
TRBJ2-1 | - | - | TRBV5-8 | TGTGCCAGCAGTCGAGGGGGTCTCTCCTACAATGAGCAGTTCTTC | CASSRGGLSYNEQFF
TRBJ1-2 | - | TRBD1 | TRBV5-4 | TGTGCCAGCAGCACCAGTCGGGGGACAGTCGATGGCTACACCTTC | CASSTSRGTVDGYTF
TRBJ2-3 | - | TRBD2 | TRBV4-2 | TGTGCCAGCAGCCAACTAGCGGGAGGCCAAGGCGCAGATACGCAGTATTTT | CASSQLAGGQGADTQYF
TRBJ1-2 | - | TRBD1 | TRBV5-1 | TGCGCCAGCAGCGCCCGACAGGGGGAAGATGGCTACACCTTC | CASSARQGEDGYTF
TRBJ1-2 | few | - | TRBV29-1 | TGCAGCGTTGAAGATCCTCCCCACTATGGCTACACCTTC | CSVEDPPHYGYTF
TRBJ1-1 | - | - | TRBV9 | TGTGCCAGCAGCGCCCTAAGCGTTGGGAACACTGAAGCTTTCTTT | CASSALSVGNTEAFF
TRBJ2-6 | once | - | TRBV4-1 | TGCGCCAGCAGCCCATTCTCCTCGGGCTCTGGGGCCAACGTCCTGACTTTC | CASSPFSSGSGANVLTF
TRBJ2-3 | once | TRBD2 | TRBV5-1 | TGCGCCAGCAGCATTTTAGCGGGAGCGGGGACAGATACGCAGTATTTT | CASSILAGAGTDTQYF
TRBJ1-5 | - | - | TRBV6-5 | TGTGCCAGTAGGGGGGGGAATCAGCCCCAGCATTTT | CASRGGNQPQHF
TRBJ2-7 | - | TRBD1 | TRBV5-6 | TGTGCCAGCAGCCCCTTTTCGGGGACAGCGATATACGAGCAGTACTTC | CASSPFSGTAIYEQYF
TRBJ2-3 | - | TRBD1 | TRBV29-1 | TGCAGCGTTGAAGGGACAGGGGGCTGGGGCACAGATACGCAGTATTTT | CSVEGTGGWGTDTQYF
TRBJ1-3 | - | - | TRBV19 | TGTGCCAGTAGCGTCGGAGGGAGCGGAAACACCATATATTTT | CASSVGGSGNTIYF
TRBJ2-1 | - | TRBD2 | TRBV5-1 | TGCGCCAGCAGCTTGACGGCTAGCGGGAGTTACAATGAGCAGTTCTTC | CASSLTASGSYNEQFF
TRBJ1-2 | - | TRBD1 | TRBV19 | TGTGCCAGTAAGAAGACCCAGACAGGGAGGTTTCTTGGCTACACCTTC | CASKKTQTGRFLGYTF
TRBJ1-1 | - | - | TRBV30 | TGTGCCTGGAGTCCACTAACCGGTGAAGCTTTCTTT | CAWSPLTGEAFF
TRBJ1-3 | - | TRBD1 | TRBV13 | TGTGCCAGCAGCAATCCCACCCTCAGGACAGGCTCTGGAAACACCATATATTTT | CASSNPTLRTGSGNTIYF
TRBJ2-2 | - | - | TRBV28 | TGTGCCAGCGGGGGACATACGAACACCGGGGAGCTGTTTTTT | CASGGHTNTGELFF
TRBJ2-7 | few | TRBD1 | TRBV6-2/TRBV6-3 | TGTGCCAGCAGTTTACAGGGGAAATACGAGCAGTACTTC | CASSLQGKYEQYF
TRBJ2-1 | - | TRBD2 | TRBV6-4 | TGTGCCAGCAGTCCTACTAGCGGGAGACGCAATGAGCAGTTCTTC | CASSPTSGRRNEQFF
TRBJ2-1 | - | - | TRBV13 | TGTGCCAGCAGCCCACGCTCTAGAAACAATGAGCAGTTCTTC | CASSPRSRNNEQFF
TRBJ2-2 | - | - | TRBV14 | TGTGCCAGCAGCCCTACGAACACCGGGGAGCTGTTTTTT | CASSPTNTGELFF
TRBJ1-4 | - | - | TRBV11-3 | TGTGCCAGCAGCTTCAGGGCAGACGAAAAACTGTTTTTT | CASSFRADEKLFF
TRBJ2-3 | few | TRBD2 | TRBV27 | TGTGCCAGCAGTACGGGACTAGCGACAGATACGCAGTATTTT | CASSTGLATDTQYF
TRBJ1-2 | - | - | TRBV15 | TGTGCCACCAGCGGGGGGGGGCCAGGCCTCCGCTATGGCTACACCTTC | CATSGGGPGLRYGYTF
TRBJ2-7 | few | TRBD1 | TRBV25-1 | TGTGCCAGCAGTGAATACCAGGGGGCCTACGAGCAGTACTTC | CASSEYQGAYEQYF
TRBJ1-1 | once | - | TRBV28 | TGTGCCAGCAGGGCTGGCGGGCCGAACACTGAAGCTTTCTTT | CASRAGGPNTEAFF
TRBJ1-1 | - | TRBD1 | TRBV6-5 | TGTGCCAGCAGTTCCGTGACAGGGGGACAAAACACTGAAGCTTTCTTT | CASSSVTGGQNTEAFF
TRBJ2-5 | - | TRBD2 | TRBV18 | TGTGCCAGCTCACCACCGTCTAGCGGGTCGGTAGAGACCCAGTACTTC | CASSPPSSGSVETQYF
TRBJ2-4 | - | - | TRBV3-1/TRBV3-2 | TGTGCCAGCAGCCAGGCGGGGCTAGCCAAAAACATTCAGTACTTC | CASSQAGLAKNIQYF
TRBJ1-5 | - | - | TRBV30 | TGTGCCTGGAGTGTACAGGAGAATCAGCCCCAGCATTTT | CAWSVQENQPQHF